A single sample gave rise to the 17 T cell receptor beta chains below, sequenced in a study of blood T cells in healthy people across ages. With a J-beta primer mix and a sample-barcoded 5' primer, a second PCR ran 7 to 11 cycles. TCRdb fed the 5' RACE reads into MiXCR, producing one record per CDR3 protein. The sample includes about 1 million distinct CDR3 sequences, 40% to 50% seen only once; the top ten take approximately 17%. Sequencing was carried out using blood. The receptors were sampled from a woman in her fifties or sixties in good health.

J is TRBJ2-7 and V is TRBV5-1; D may be TRBD1 or TRBD2 (5 bases each). The CDR3 extends over 14 amino acids. Trimming left V 0 bases short and J 6 bases short, with 13 bases between. CDR1 and CDR2 from the germline V gene are SGHRS and YFSETQ. The CDR3 spells CASSLAGTASEQYF. The CDR3 nucleotides read TGCGCCAGCAGCTTGGCCGGGACGGCAAGCGAGCAGTACTTC. The full variable domain, in which reference TRBV5-1 and TRBJ2-7 provide the parts outside the CDR3, is KAGVTQTPRYLIKTRGQQVTLSCSPISGHRSVSWYQQTPGQGLQFLFEYFSETQRNKGNFPGRFSGRQFSNSRSEMNVSTLELGDSALYLCASSLAGTASEQYFGPGTRLTVT.

The J gene is TRBJ2-5, the V gene TRBV15; TRBD1 aligns across 8 bases. The DNA end lines up better with TRBJ2-7; the J call may be wrong. The CDR3 contains 14 residues. CDR1 is LNHNV and CDR2 is YYDKDF in the germline V gene (reference sequence). In nucleotides, the CDR3 is TGTGCCACCAGCAGAGTCGGACAGGGCATCGAGCAGTACTTC. The encoded protein is CATSRVGQGIEQYF.

This clonotype was seen a few times. The V call is TRBV6-5, the J call TRBJ2-5; 7 positions match TRBD1. The DNA matches TRBJ2-7 better at its end, which makes the J call doubtful. The CDR3 is made up of 16 amino acids. Germline loops: CDR1 MNHEY, CDR2 SVGAGI. The CDR3 loop is CASSPGQALYLYEQYF. The CDR3 bases are TGTGCCAGCAGTCCCGGACAGGCGCTTTACCTCTACGAGCAGTACTTC.

This clonotype appeared a few times. CDR3 sequence reads: CASSRTGFQNSPLHF. The CDR3 bases are TGTGCCAGCAGCAGAACAGGGTTTCAGAATTCACCCCTCCACTTT. The V and J genes are TRBV7-8 and TRBJ1-6; possible D gene TRBD1, 6 bases. The ends were cut back, 5 bases at V and 7 bases at J, with 15 bases in the middle. The CDR3 contains 15 residues. Germline V gene sequence: CDR1 SGHVS, CDR2 FQNEAQ.

This clonotype was recorded once. Mismatch with germline at one junction end may stem from a read error. The J gene is TRBJ1-2, the V gene TRBV18; no reliable D call. Germline V gene sequence: CDR1 KGHSH, CDR2 LQKENI. The CDR3 covers 15 residues. DNA of the CDR3: TGCGCCAGCTCACCACCGAAAGCAGCCATCTATGGCTACACCTTC. It yields the protein CASSPPKAAIYGYTF.

This clonotype occurred a few times. This chain links TRBV20-1 with TRBJ1-5; 8 bases agree with TRBD1. Germline assignment: CDR1 DFQATT and CDR2 SNEGSKA (reference sequence). Unmatched junction bases numbered 6, after V lost 5 bases and J lost 0 bases. This CDR3 is 15 amino acids long. CDR3 in amino acids: CSARRDRISNQPQHF. CDR3 sequence (DNA): TGCAGTGCTCGGAGGGACAGGATTAGCAATCAGCCCCAGCATTTT.

There are a few counts of this clonotype. V is TRBV6-5 and J is TRBJ2-7; D is perhaps TRBD1 or TRBD2 (5 bases each). V dropped 5 bases and J dropped 2 bases, with 13 bases sitting between them. The CDR3 consists of 14 residues. Germline V gene lookup returns CDR1 MNHEY and CDR2 SVGAGI. The CDR3 DNA is TGTGCCAGCAGTGATGGGACCGATACCTACGAGCAGTACTTC. It specifies CASSDGTDTYEQYF.

V gene TRBV7-8 combines with J gene TRBJ2-7, with TRBD1 as a possible D gene (6 bases). The CDR3 sequence is 15 residues long. Per germline, CDR1 SGHVS and CDR2 FQNEAQ. V was shortened by 0 bases and J by 2 bases, with 11 bases between the two germline ends. The chain's CDR3 is CASSLAPTGTYEQYF. The CDR3 DNA sequence: TGTGCCAGCAGCTTAGCACCAACAGGGACCTACGAGCAGTACTTC.

V gene TRBV7-2 combines with J gene TRBJ2-1; 11 positions agree with TRBD2. This CDR3 has 14 residues. The germline V gene encodes CDR1 SGHTA and CDR2 FQGNSA. V trimming: 4 bases; J trimming: 9 bases; junction bases outside the gene matches: 5. For the CDR3, the DNA is TGTGCCAGCAGCTCCATAGCGGGAGGGGGTGAGCAGTTCTTC. Its translation: CASSSIAGGGEQFF.

The rearrangement joins TRBV20-1 to TRBJ1-5; TRBD1 might be the D (6 bases). Germline CDR1 is DFQATT and CDR2 is SNEGSKA (reference sequence). V lost 5 bases, J lost 2 bases, and 10 bases lay in between. The CDR3 has 13 residues. The CDR3 spells CSAGRQGNQPQHF. DNA of the CDR3: TGCAGTGCTGGACGACAGGGCAATCAGCCCCAGCATTTT.

The V and J genes are TRBV9 and TRBJ1-2; tentatively, D is TRBD1 (6 bases). V gave up 0 bases and J gave up 2 bases, with 11 bases separating them. Germline values: CDR1 SGDLS, CDR2 YYNGEE. The CDR3 totals 15 residues. CDR3 protein: CASSVVTGHNYGYTF. DNA for the CDR3: TGTGCCAGCAGCGTAGTGACAGGACACAACTATGGCTACACCTTC.

The V and J genes are TRBV18 and TRBJ2-5; D perhaps matches TRBD1 (5 bases). The CDR3 is 14 amino acids. V was clipped by 2 bases and J by 4 bases, with 11 bases between them. Germline assignment: CDR1 KGHSH and CDR2 LQKENI. The CDR3 DNA reads TGTGCCAGCTCACCAGGGGCGTTCGGAGAGACCCAGTACTTC. Amino acid sequence: CASSPGAFGETQYF.

V and J are TRBV5-1 and TRBJ2-1, with 8 bases identical to TRBD2. Germline-derived CDR1 and CDR2 are SGHRS and YFSETQ. The junction had 9 bases not matched to a gene; V was cut back by 2 bases and J by 5 bases. The CDR3 length is 16 residues. The CDR3 coding sequence is TGCGCCAGCAGCTTAACCCCGGGACTAGGTAACAATGAGCAGTTCTTC. It encodes CASSLTPGLGNNEQFF.

V gene TRBV28 combines with J gene TRBJ2-1, with D hard to call. CDR1 is MDHEN and CDR2 is SYDVKM in the germline V gene. V was pared by 3 bases and J by 15 bases, with 9 bases between. The CDR3 length is 10 residues. CDR3 sequence reads: CASSFRTMFF. CDR3 in DNA: TGTGCCAGCAGTTTTCGGACGATGTTCTTC.

The chain is built from TRBV7-9 and TRBJ2-3, with D possibly matching TRBD2 (5 bases). Germline V lookup: CDR1 SEHNR, CDR2 FQNEAQ (reference sequence). V was trimmed by 5 bases and J by 8 bases, leaving 14 bases between them. The CDR3 has 13 amino acids. CDR3: CASSPSSVATQYF. DNA of the CDR3: TGTGCCAGCAGCCCTAGTAGCGTAGCTACGCAGTATTTT.

This clonotype has just a few counts. The rearrangement links TRBV7-9 to TRBJ2-5, with D possibly matching TRBD2 (6 bases). The DNA end is more similar to TRBJ2-7, so the J call may be wrong. Germline V gene lookup returns CDR1 SEHNR and CDR2 FQNEAQ (reference sequence). The CDR3 extends over 14 amino acids. The DNA for the CDR3 is TGTGCCAGCAGCTTCGGGCGGGAAGTGGGCGAGCAGTACTTC. This sequence encodes CASSFGREVGEQYF.

The genes are TRBV28 and TRBJ1-2, with D uncertain. The CDR3 has 15 amino acids. Germline V gene sequence: CDR1 MDHEN, CDR2 SYDVKM. Trimming stripped 3 bases from V and 5 bases from J, with 16 bases between. The CDR3 protein is CASSLSMLGRYGYTF. In DNA form, the CDR3 reads TGTGCCAGCAGTTTGTCGATGCTTGGTCGGTATGGCTACACCTTC.